These 31 T cell receptor beta chains share one sample of origin, sequenced in a study of blood T cell repertoires in COVID-19. Clones were sequenced by immunoSEQ multiplex PCR, and TCRdb holds only the in-frame ones, with some missing. The sample lists around 53,000 clones, approximately 87% seen once, with 6% to 6.5% in the top ten. The sample consisted of peripheral blood. Receptors originate from a woman between 55 and 75 years old with COVID-19, enrolled during active disease.

The table lists this clone with a few counts. The V and J genes are TRBV9 and TRBJ2-1; 8 nucleotides agree with TRBD2. Germline V gives CDR1 SGDLS, CDR2 YYNGEE. The J segment lost 0 bases and the V segment lost 0 bases, leaving 8 bases of the junction unmatched. This CDR3 has 18 amino acids. CDR3 residues: CASSVVSSGSNSYNEQFF. The DNA of the CDR3 is TGTGCCAGCAGCGTAGTGTCCAGCGGGAGCAACTCCTACAATGAGCAGTTCTTC.

The J gene is TRBJ1-5, the V gene TRBV6-1; 9 nucleotides agree with TRBD1. Germline V gene lookup returns CDR1 MNHNS and CDR2 SASEGT. The V segment lost 1 base and the J segment 7 bases; nucleotides outside the gene matches: 5. The CDR3 totals 15 residues. The CDR3 DNA reads TGTGCCAGCAGTGAAGGGGACAGGGTCAACCAGCCCCAGCATTTT. Residues: CASSEGDRVNQPQHF.

This clone appeared a few times. The chain couples TRBV3-1 (or the pseudogene TRBV3-2) to TRBJ2-2; 10 bases match TRBD1. Germline CDR1 LGHDT, CDR2 YNNKEL (reference sequence). This CDR3 spans 15 amino acids. Unmatched junction bases numbered 4, after V lost 5 bases and J lost 4 bases. CDR3 protein: CASSRQGAGTGELFF. CDR3 DNA sequence: TGTGCCAGCAGCAGACAGGGGGCCGGCACCGGGGAGCTGTTTTTT.

V is TRBV6-5 and J is TRBJ1-5, with no clear D. CDR1 and CDR2 from the germline V gene are MNHEY and SVGAGI. The V gene lost 5 bases and the J gene lost 6 bases, with 11 bases spanning the gap. The CDR3 extends over 13 amino acids. CDR3 nucleotide sequence: TGTGCCAGCAGTAGCCTGACACCTCAGCCCCAGCATTTT. As protein: CASSSLTPQPQHF.

The sample holds one count of this clone. DNA of the CDR3: TGCAGCGTGGGGGCGCCCGGGGAGCTGTTTTTT. It translates to CSVGAPGELFF. V usage is TRBV29-1 and J usage is TRBJ2-2; a possible D gene is TRBD1 (6 bases). CDR3 length: 11 residues. V dropped 6 bases and J dropped 6 bases, with 8 bases sitting between them. Germline V gives CDR1 SQVTM, CDR2 ANQGSEA.

The chain carries TRBV2 and TRBJ1-1; perhaps TRBD1 as D (5 bases). This CDR3 is 14 amino acids long. Between the trimmed V and J ends, which lost 5 bases and 7 bases, there was a span of 17 bases. Germline-derived CDR1 and CDR2 are SNHLY and FYNNEI. CDR3 residues: CASSSGAFLSEAFF. CDR3 DNA: TGTGCCAGCAGTAGCGGGGCCTTCTTGAGTGAAGCTTTCTTT.

The chain uses TRBV5-1 and TRBJ1-1; D ambiguous. Trimming left V 4 bases short and J 5 bases short, with 12 bases between. The CDR3 totals 13 residues. Germline loops: CDR1 SGHRS, CDR2 YFSETQ. The CDR3, as DNA: TGCGCCAGCAGCACCCTACCGGGTACTGAAGCTTTCTTT. Amino acids: CASSTLPGTEAFF. The full variable domain, its missing parts supplied by reference TRBV5-1 and TRBJ1-1, is KAGVTQTPRYLIKTRGQQVTLSCSPISGHRSVSWYQQTPGQGLQFLFEYFSETQRNKGNFPGRFSGRQFSNSRSEMNVSTLELGDSALYLCASSTLPGTEAFFGQGTRLTVV.

This clone was seen only once. The chain combines TRBV28 with TRBJ1-3; D is perhaps TRBD1 (5 bases). V was cut by 8 bases and J by 5 bases, with 13 bases left in between. The CDR3 has 13 amino acids. Germline values: CDR1 MDHEN, CDR2 SYDVKM. The CDR3 sequence: CASRGGARNTIYF. The DNA for the CDR3 is TGTGCCAGCCGCGGAGGGGCTAGAAACACCATATATTTT.

In this sample, this clone turned up a few times. The chain joins TRBV6-4 to TRBJ2-1; D may be TRBD2 (6 bases). Per the germline V gene, CDR1 is MRHNA and CDR2 is SNTAGT. The CDR3 is 15 amino acids. The ends were cut back, 4 bases at V and 5 bases at J, with 15 bases in the middle. CDR3 coding DNA: TGTGCCAGCAGTGTGGGAGGTGAGGTCCACAATGAGCAGTTCTTC. Translation: CASSVGGEVHNEQFF.

This clone came up a few times. V and J are TRBV3-1 (or the pseudogene TRBV3-2) and TRBJ1-2, with D possibly TRBD1 on 6 matching bases. The CDR3 is 14 residues long. V was pared by 4 bases and J by 8 bases, with 17 bases between. Germline V gene sequence: CDR1 LGHDT, CDR2 YNNKEL (reference sequence). The CDR3 is CASSRLQGSGGYTF. The CDR3 nucleotides read TGTGCCAGCAGCCGCCTACAGGGATCGGGGGGCTACACCTTC.

This chain joins TRBV9 and TRBJ2-7; TRBD2 agrees at 13 bases. With V trimmed by 3 bases and J by 4 bases, 1 base remained unmatched. The CDR3 runs to 14 residues. Germline values: CDR1 SGDLS, CDR2 YYNGEE. In DNA form, the CDR3 reads TGTGCCAGCAGCGCGGGACTAGCGGGATACGAGCAGTACTTC. The encoded protein is CASSAGLAGYEQYF. Filled out from reference TRBV9 and TRBJ2-7, the complete variable domain reads DSGVTQTPKHLITATGQRVTLRCSPRSGDLSVYWYQQSLDQGLQFLIQYYNGEERAKGNILERFSAQQFPDLHSELNLSSLELGDSALYFCASSAGLAGYEQYFGPGTRLTVT.

V and J are TRBV19 and TRBJ2-1; D might be TRBD2 (7 bases). CDR3 length: 14 residues. Trimming removed 9 bases at V and 9 bases at J, with 21 bases between. Germline-derived CDR1 and CDR2 are LNHDA and SQIVND (reference sequence). CDR3 residues: CASRGGRPLSEQFF. The CDR3 DNA sequence: TGTGCCAGCAGGGGCGGGAGACCCTTGAGTGAGCAGTTCTTC.

The V call is TRBV4-2, the J call TRBJ2-1; 10 bases map to TRBD2. The CDR3 runs to 16 residues. Germline V gives CDR1 LGHNA, CDR2 YNFKEQ. The V segment lost 0 bases and the J segment 1 base; nucleotides outside the gene matches: 0. The CDR3 sequence is CASSQEGLASYNEQFF. CDR3 sequence (DNA): TGTGCCAGCAGCCAAGAGGGACTAGCGTCCTACAATGAGCAGTTCTTC.

This chain links TRBV29-1 with TRBJ2-1; 14 nucleotides match TRBD2. This CDR3 contains 20 residues. Trimming cost V 4 bases and J 5 bases; bases outside gene matches: 19. The germline V gene encodes CDR1 SQVTM and CDR2 ANQGSEA. This chain's CDR3 is CSVAEPRTSGRHALNNEQFF. The CDR3 DNA reads TGCAGCGTTGCCGAACCTAGGACTAGCGGGAGGCATGCCTTAAACAATGAGCAGTTCTTC.

This chain uses TRBV7-8 with TRBJ1-2; TRBD1 aligns across 7 bases. With V trimmed by 5 bases and J by 5 bases, 5 bases remained unmatched. Germline V gene lookup returns CDR1 SGHVS and CDR2 FQNEAQ. The CDR3 has 13 amino acids. CDR3 DNA sequence: TGTGCCAGCAGCCAGACAGGGACTTATGGCTACACCTTC. The encoded protein is CASSQTGTYGYTF.

The count of this clone is one. The rearrangement joins TRBV12-3 or TRBV12-4 to TRBJ1-5; D uncertain. The V and J ends lost 5 bases and 5 bases respectively, with 4 bases between them. The length of the CDR3 is 11 residues. The CDR3 coding sequence is TGTGCCAGCAGTAGAGATCAGCCCCAGCATTTT. Its protein is CASSRDQPQHF.

The chain joins TRBV2 to TRBJ1-4; 8 positions match TRBD1. Germline V gene lookup returns CDR1 SNHLY and CDR2 FYNNEI. The V gene end was trimmed by 6 bases and the J gene end by 7 bases; junction bases not matched to a gene: 7. The CDR3 is made up of 14 amino acids. The CDR3 DNA sequence: TGTGCCAGCAGACAACAGGGGGGAGCTGAAAAACTGTTTTTT. As protein: CASRQQGGAEKLFF. The full variable domain, rest sourced from reference TRBV2 and TRBJ1-4, is EPEVTQTPSHQVTQMGQEVILRCVPISNHLYFYWYRQILGQKVEFLVSFYNNEISEKSEIFDDQFSVERPDGSNFTLKIRSTKLEDSAMYFCASRQQGGAEKLFFGSGTQLSVL.

V gene TRBV30 combines with J gene TRBJ2-3; 8 bases fit TRBD2. From germline, CDR1 is GTSNPN and CDR2 SVGIG (reference sequence). V lost 2 bases and J lost 5; bases outside the gene matches: 3. The CDR3 has 13 amino acids. The CDR3 sequence: CAWSKRELDTQYF. The CDR3 DNA reads as TGTGCCTGGAGTAAGCGGGAGCTAGATACGCAGTATTTT.

This sequence joins TRBV7-3 and TRBJ1-5; 7 bases are shared with TRBD1. The CDR3 covers 15 residues. Trimming at V came to 5 bases and at J to 0 bases, leaving 4 bases not matched to a gene. In germline, CDR1 is SGHTA, CDR2 FQGTGA. CDR3 in amino acids: CASSPGQDSNQPQHF. DNA for the CDR3: TGTGCCAGCAGCCCCGGACAGGATAGCAATCAGCCCCAGCATTTT.

The CDR3 coding sequence is TGTGCCAGCAGCCCCGGGACTAGCGGGAGCTACACCGGGGAGCTGTTTTTT. This gives the protein CASSPGTSGSYTGELFF. The chain has TRBV13 and TRBJ2-2, with 14 bases that match TRBD2. Germline CDR1 reads PRHDT; CDR2 reads FYEKMQ (reference sequence). J lost 3 bases, V lost 5 bases, and 5 bases had no gene match. CDR3 length: 17 amino acids.

The CDR3 DNA reads TGTGCCAGCAGCTTTTCCCGGGACACCCCTCGTGAAGCTTTCTTT. Residues: CASSFSRDTPREAFF. The chain carries TRBV7-8 and TRBJ1-1, with D maybe TRBD1 (6 bases). The CDR3 is 15 residues long. Germline loops: CDR1 SGHVS, CDR2 FQNEAQ. V was pared by 3 bases and J by 7 bases, with 18 bases between.

This chain joins TRBV6-6 and TRBJ2-5, with 10 bases matching TRBD1. V dropped 3 bases and J dropped 5; count of bases not matched to a gene: 6. The CDR3 totals 15 residues. Per the germline V gene, CDR1 is MNHNY and CDR2 is SVGAGI (reference sequence). The CDR3 region has the DNA TGTGCCAGCAGTTATCCGACAGGGGGCATGGAGACCCAGTACTTC. It codes for CASSYPTGGMETQYF.

V gene TRBV5-8 combines with J gene TRBJ2-1, with D possibly matching TRBD1 (6 bases). The V end lost 3 bases, the J end lost 4 bases, and 17 bases lay between the germline ends. The CDR3 extends over 16 amino acids. CDR1 is SGHTS, CDR2 YDEGEE, per germline. Written as DNA, the CDR3 is TGTGCCAGCAGCTGGGGAACAGGGATTGTTTACAATGAGCAGTTCTTC. Amino acids: CASSWGTGIVYNEQFF.

The chain employs TRBV5-6 and TRBJ2-2; 10 bases match TRBD2. CDR1 and CDR2 from the germline V gene are SGHDT and YYEEEE. The ends lost 7 bases at V and 5 bases at J; junction bases unmatched: 8. The CDR3 is 15 amino acids. CDR3 nucleotides: TGTGCCAGCCATACAATAGCGGGAGGTACCGGGGAGCTGTTTTTT. Its translation: CASHTIAGGTGELFF.

The chain employs TRBV20-1 and TRBJ1-4; no firm D call. Germline loops: CDR1 DFQATT, CDR2 SNEGSKA (reference sequence). The CDR3 is 11 amino acids. The V gene lost 5 bases and the J gene lost 8 bases, with 9 bases spanning the gap. CDR3 bases: TGCAGTGCTCCCCGAGGAGAAAAACTGTTTTTT. Translated: CSAPRGEKLFF.

This clone was recorded once. Written as DNA, the CDR3 is TGTGCCAGCAGAAGGTCTAGCGGGAGCGCCTACAATGAGCAGTTCTTC. This sequence encodes CASRRSSGSAYNEQFF. The rearrangement links TRBV28 to TRBJ2-1, with 10 bases identical to TRBD2. There are 16 residues in the CDR3. Per germline, CDR1 MDHEN and CDR2 SYDVKM. The junction had 7 bases not matched to a gene; V was cut back by 6 bases and J by 2 bases.

V is TRBV5-8 and J is TRBJ1-3; D gene uncertain. CDR1 and CDR2 (germline): SGHTS, YDEGEE. CDR3 size: 12 residues. Between the trimmed V and J ends, which lost 3 bases and 7 bases, there was a span of 8 bases. CDR3 sequence reads: CASSYGPNTIYF. The DNA for the CDR3 is TGTGCCAGCAGCTATGGCCCTAACACCATATATTTT.

V gene TRBV28 combines with J gene TRBJ1-6, with 8 nucleotides matching TRBD1. The V segment lost 5 bases and the J segment 0 bases; nucleotides outside the gene matches: 6. CDR3 length: 17 residues. In germline, CDR1 is MDHEN, CDR2 SYDVKM. The CDR3 protein is CASSPLDRGSYNSPLHF. Written as DNA, the CDR3 is TGTGCCAGCAGTCCCCTCGACAGGGGCTCCTATAATTCACCCCTCCACTTT.

This clone was recorded only once. The chain combines TRBV29-1 with TRBJ2-5, with D possibly being TRBD2 (5 bases). Looked up from germline, CDR1 is SQVTM and CDR2 is ANQGSEA. The CDR3 has 16 residues. The V end lost 0 bases, the J end lost 1 base, and 15 bases lay between the germline ends. The CDR3 DNA sequence: TGCAGCGTTGAAGATCTTGAGGGATGGGGCCAAGAGACCCAGTACTTC. Encoded protein: CSVEDLEGWGQETQYF.

The chain employs TRBV19 and TRBJ2-1, with TRBD2 matching over 9 bases. The CDR3 has 16 residues. Germline V gives CDR1 LNHDA, CDR2 SQIVND (reference sequence). With V trimmed by 5 bases and J by 7 bases, 12 bases remained unmatched. The CDR3 is CASSLPSGTGLNEQFF. The CDR3 DNA reads TGTGCCAGTAGTCTCCCTAGCGGGACGGGTTTGAATGAGCAGTTCTTC.

In this sample, this clone turned up a few times. This chain links TRBV18 with TRBJ2-1; TRBD1 agrees at 10 bases. The V and J ends lost 2 bases and 7 bases, in that order; junction bases with no gene match: 8. This CDR3 has 16 residues. Germline V CDR1 and CDR2: KGHSH, LQKENI. The CDR3 nucleotides are TGTGCCAGCTCACCATTCTCAGGACAGGGGGTAAATGAGCAGTTCTTC. Translating it yields CASSPFSGQGVNEQFF. Full variable domain (rest looked up from reference TRBV18 and TRBJ2-1): NAGVMQNPRHLVRRRGQEARLRCSPMKGHSHVYWYRQLPEEGLKFMVYLQKENIIDESGMPKERFSAEFPKEGPSILRIQQVVRGDSAAYFCASSPFSGQGVNEQFFGPGTRLTVL.